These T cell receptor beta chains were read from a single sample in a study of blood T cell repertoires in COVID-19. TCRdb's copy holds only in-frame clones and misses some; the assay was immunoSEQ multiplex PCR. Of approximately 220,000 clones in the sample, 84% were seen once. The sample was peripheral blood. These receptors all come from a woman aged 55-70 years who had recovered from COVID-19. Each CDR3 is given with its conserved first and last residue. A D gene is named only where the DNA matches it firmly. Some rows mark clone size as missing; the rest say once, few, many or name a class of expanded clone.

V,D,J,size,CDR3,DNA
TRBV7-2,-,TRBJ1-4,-,CASSSRQGGKLFF,TGTGCCAGCAGCTCGCGGCAAGGGGGAAAACTGTTTTTT
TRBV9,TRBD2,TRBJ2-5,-,CASSGAVERGGGETQYF,TGTGCCAGCAGCGGTGCGGTCGAGCGGGGGGGCGGAGAGACCCAGTACTTC
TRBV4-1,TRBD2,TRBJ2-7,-,CASSQERKRGAYEQYF,TGCGCCAGCAGCCAAGAGCGGAAGCGGGGGGCCTACGAGCAGTACTTC
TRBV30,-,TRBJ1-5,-,CAWKQGNGNQPQHF,TGTGCCTGGAAGCAGGGTAATGGCAATCAGCCCCAGCATTTT
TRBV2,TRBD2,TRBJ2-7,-,CASSVQGLAYEQYF,TGTGCCAGCAGTGTACAGGGACTAGCCTACGAGCAGTACTTC
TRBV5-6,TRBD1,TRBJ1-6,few,CASSLGGANSPLHF,TGTGCCAGCAGCCTAGGGGGCGCGAATTCACCCCTCCACTTT
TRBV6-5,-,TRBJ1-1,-,CASSRGGGTEAFF,TGTGCCAGCAGCCGTGGGGGGGGCACTGAAGCTTTCTTT
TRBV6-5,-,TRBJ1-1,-,CASSPPRGFTEAFF,TGTGCCAGCAGCCCCCCCAGGGGCTTCACTGAAGCTTTCTTT
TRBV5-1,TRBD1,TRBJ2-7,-,CASSLGQGREQYF,TGCGCCAGCAGTTTGGGACAGGGGCGCGAGCAGTACTTC
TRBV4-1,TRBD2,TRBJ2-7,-,CASSQDGRGYEQYF,TGCGCCAGCAGCCAAGATGGGAGGGGTTACGAGCAGTACTTC
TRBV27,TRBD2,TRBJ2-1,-,CASSFAGTGGRYNEQFF,TGTGCCAGCAGTTTCGCCGGCACGGGGGGGCGGTACAATGAGCAGTTCTTC
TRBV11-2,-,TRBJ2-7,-,CASSSGTAVGEQYF,TGTGCCAGCAGCTCCGGGACTGCCGTGGGGGAGCAGTACTTC
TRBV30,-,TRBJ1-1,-,CAWTAGVGNTEAFF,TGTGCCTGGACGGCAGGGGTTGGGAACACTGAAGCTTTCTTT
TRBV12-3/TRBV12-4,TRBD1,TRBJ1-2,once,CASSLGTGQGYTF,TGTGCCAGCAGTCTAGGGACAGGGCAGGGCTACACCTTC
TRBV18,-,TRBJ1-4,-,CASSSYLQTTNEKLFF,TGTGCCAGCTCATCATATCTCCAGACAACTAATGAAAAACTGTTTTTT
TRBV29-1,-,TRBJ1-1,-,CSVKLNWNTEAFF,TGCAGCGTCAAGCTGAATTGGAACACTGAAGCTTTCTTT
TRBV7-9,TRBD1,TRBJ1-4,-,CASSSGTDNEKLFF,TGTGCCAGCAGCTCCGGGACAGATAATGAAAAACTGTTTTTT
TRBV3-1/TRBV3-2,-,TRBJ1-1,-,CASSPPPSAGPNTEAFF,TGTGCCAGCAGCCCCCCACCCTCCGCAGGGCCGAACACTGAAGCTTTCTTT